One sample yielded the 20 T cell receptor beta chains listed below, sequenced in a study of blood T cell repertoires in COVID-19. Produced via immunoSEQ multiplex PCR; TCRdb's table is partial and in-frame only. The data hold 490,000 or so clones, with 88% observed a single time. Sequenced sample: PBMCs or T cells enriched from blood (not recorded which). Receptor source: a woman aged 60-75 years who had recovered from COVID-19.

V and J are TRBV5-5 and TRBJ1-2; maybe TRBD1 (6 bases). The V gene lost 4 bases and the J gene lost 7 bases, with 17 bases spanning the gap. The CDR3 is made up of 14 amino acids. Germline V gene data show CDR1 as SGHKS and CDR2 as YYEKEE (reference sequence). CDR3 loop: CASSPQAGAVGYTF. In nucleotides, the CDR3 is TGTGCCAGCAGCCCCCAGGCAGGGGCGGTTGGCTACACCTTC.

The chain combines TRBV10-3 with TRBJ2-1, with 13 nucleotides matching TRBD2. V trimming: 7 bases; J trimming: 7 bases; junction bases outside the gene matches: 10. Germline values: CDR1 ENHRY, CDR2 SYGVKD. The CDR3 extends over 16 amino acids. The CDR3 DNA reads as TGTGCCATCAACGTCCGGACTAGCGGGGGAGGAAATGAGCAGTTCTTC. Protein sequence: CAINVRTSGGGNEQFF.

This rearrangement joins TRBV7-2 to TRBJ1-2; 10 bases are a match to TRBD1. Germline V CDR1 and CDR2: SGHTA, FQGNSA. The V gene end was trimmed by 5 bases and the J gene end by 1 base; junction bases not matched to a gene: 4. The CDR3 sequence is 15 residues long. The CDR3 DNA sequence: TGTGCCAGCAGCCCCCGGGACAGGGGTAACTATGGCTACACCTTC. This codes for CASSPRDRGNYGYTF.

This clone occurred once. The V and J genes are TRBV5-1 and TRBJ1-6, with 8 bases fitting TRBD1. Trimming cost V 2 bases and J 5 bases; bases outside gene matches: 6. This CDR3 contains 16 residues. Germline V gene sequence: CDR1 SGHRS, CDR2 YFSETQ. CDR3 amino acids: CASSLLTGGNNSPLHF. The DNA for the CDR3 is TGCGCCAGCAGCTTATTAACAGGGGGTAATAATTCACCCCTCCACTTT.

In its sample, this clone was seen a few times. The V and J genes are TRBV1 and TRBJ2-7; TRBD2, the table's D call, was not compared with the DNA. TRBV1 is described as a pseudogene. The length of the CDR3 is 17 residues. The CDR3 spells CTSSQDLASGHSYEQYV. The CDR3 DNA is TGCACCAGCAGCCAAGATCTGGCCAGCGGGCATTCCTACGAGCAGTACGTC.

About this clone itself: The identical CDR3 is also encoded by other nucleotide sequences in the sample. This sequence joins TRBV29-1 and TRBJ2-3, with unresolved D. Germline CDR1 SQVTM, CDR2 ANQGSEA. The CDR3 length is 12 residues. Trimming stripped 3 bases from V and 1 base from J, with 5 bases between. CDR3 amino acids: CSVDGGTDTQYF. CDR3 coding DNA: TGCAGCGTTGACGGAGGCACAGATACGCAGTATTTT.

The chain employs TRBV5-1 and TRBJ2-6, with a possible D match to TRBD1 (5 bases). The germline V gene has CDR1 SGHRS and CDR2 YFSETQ. V dropped 6 bases and J dropped 3 bases, with 10 bases sitting between them. This CDR3 has 14 residues. CDR3 coding DNA: TGCGCCAGCAAAGCAGGGCTTGGGGCCAACGTCCTGACTTTC. Protein product: CASKAGLGANVLTF.

The chain recombines TRBV27 with TRBJ2-7, with 9 bases that match TRBD1. CDR1 and CDR2 (germline): MNHEY, SMNVEV (reference sequence). CDR3 size: 16 residues. With 3 bases clipped from V and 1 base from J, the junction kept 7 bases outside the gene matches. The CDR3 nucleotides read TGTGCCAGCAGTTTGGGGTCCGGGACAGGGTCCTACGAGCAGTACTTC. It yields the protein CASSLGSGTGSYEQYF.

The rearrangement links TRBV7-8 to TRBJ2-5; possible D gene TRBD1, 5 bases. V was pared by 5 bases and J by 2 bases, with 18 bases between. Germline V lookup: CDR1 SGHVS, CDR2 FQNEAQ. The CDR3 covers 16 residues. CDR3 coding DNA: TGTGCCAGCAGCCCGGCCGCCCAAAGGGGACAAGAGACCCAGTACTTC. Amino acid sequence: CASSPAAQRGQETQYF.

This chain links TRBV5-6 with TRBJ2-3, with 9 bases identical to TRBD1. Looked up from germline, CDR1 is SGHDT and CDR2 is YYEEEE. This CDR3 spans 17 amino acids. The V gene end was trimmed by 4 bases and the J gene end by 4 bases; junction bases not matched to a gene: 13. The CDR3 loop reads CASSPPLGQGSPDTQYF. The DNA for the CDR3 is TGTGCCAGCAGCCCCCCACTGGGACAGGGAAGTCCAGATACGCAGTATTTT.

This rearrangement joins TRBV4-1 to TRBJ2-7, with D possibly TRBD1 on 6 matching bases. Between the trimmed V and J ends, which lost 0 bases and 2 bases, there was a span of 11 bases. The germline gives CDR1 MGHRA, CDR2 YSYEKL. The CDR3 extends over 15 amino acids. The CDR3 sequence: CASSQDSNRAYEQYV. The CDR3 coding sequence is TGCGCCAGCAGCCAAGATTCTAACAGGGCCTACGAGCAGTACGTC.

The chain couples TRBV3-1 (or the pseudogene TRBV3-2) to TRBJ1-2; the D is unclear. The V gene's germline CDR1 is LGHDT and CDR2 YNNKEL (reference sequence). This CDR3 comprises 13 residues. With 1 base removed from V and 6 bases from J, the gap between germline ends came to 9 bases. CDR3 residues: CASSQGAGNGYTF. DNA of the CDR3: TGTGCCAGCAGCCAAGGAGCAGGAAATGGCTACACCTTC.

V is TRBV5-6 and J is TRBJ1-2, with 7 positions matching TRBD1. Germline CDR1 reads SGHDT; CDR2 reads YYEEEE. V lost 3 bases to trimming and J lost 3 bases; unmatched junction nucleotides: 5. The CDR3 has 14 amino acids. CDR3 sequence reads: CASSSPTGDYGYTF. CDR3 nucleotides: TGTGCCAGCAGCTCCCCTACAGGGGACTATGGCTACACCTTC.

This chain joins TRBV6-5 and TRBJ2-7; TRBD1 aligns across 10 bases. The CDR3 sequence is 14 residues long. CDR1 and CDR2 from the germline V gene are MNHEY and SVGAGI. V lost 6 bases and J lost 4; bases outside the gene matches: 6. The CDR3: CASRSGQGLYEQYF. CDR3 DNA: TGTGCCAGCAGGTCGGGACAGGGGTTATACGAGCAGTACTTC.

The chain carries TRBV7-8 and TRBJ2-7; tentative D call: TRBD2 (6 bases). V was cut by 6 bases and J by 2 bases, with 11 bases left in between. Germline values: CDR1 SGHVS, CDR2 FQNEAQ. CDR3 size: 13 residues. The CDR3 region has the DNA TGTGCCAGCAGTTTCCCGGGAGCCTACGAGCAGTACGTC. This encodes CASSFPGAYEQYV.

V gene TRBV9 combines with J gene TRBJ2-5; 10 bases match TRBD1. Germline V lookup: CDR1 SGDLS, CDR2 YYNGEE. This CDR3 spans 14 amino acids. The V and J ends lost 3 bases and 4 bases, in that order; junction bases with no gene match: 3. This CDR3 is CASSDGTGVETQYF. DNA of the CDR3: TGTGCCAGCAGCGACGGGACAGGGGTAGAGACCCAGTACTTC.

This clone was picked up a small number of times. CDR3 coding DNA: TGTGCCAGCAGCCAACGAGGGGGCTATGGCTACACCTTC. Translated, it gives CASSQRGGYGYTF. This chain connects TRBV27 to TRBJ1-2, with a weak D call TRBD1 (6 bases). V was trimmed by 6 bases and J by 4 bases, leaving 12 bases between them. The germline gives CDR1 MNHEY, CDR2 SMNVEV (reference sequence). This CDR3 spans 13 amino acids.

The chain links TRBV7-9 to TRBJ2-4; TRBD1 is a possible D gene (6 bases). The germline V and J ends were trimmed by 5 bases and 5 bases, with 13 bases remaining between them. Germline values: CDR1 SEHNR, CDR2 FQNEAQ (reference sequence). The CDR3 contains 14 residues. CDR3 sequence: CASSDRDTENIQYF. CDR3 bases: TGTGCCAGCAGCGACCGGGACACCGAAAACATTCAGTACTTC.

The chain carries TRBV14 and TRBJ2-2; 10 bases align to TRBD2. The CDR3 is made up of 17 amino acids. Germline trimming cut 0 bases from V and 4 bases from J; bases unmatched to any gene: 5. The germline gives CDR1 SGHDN, CDR2 FVKESK. The CDR3 here is CASSQDLLAGFTGELFF. The DNA for the CDR3 is TGTGCCAGCAGCCAAGATCTACTAGCGGGGTTCACCGGGGAGCTGTTTTTT.

CDR3 loop: CASSFGAGANVLTF. CDR3 DNA: TGTGCCAGCAGCTTCGGGGCTGGGGCCAACGTCCTGACTTTC. This chain joins TRBV7-9 and TRBJ2-6; TRBD2 might be the D (5 bases). This CDR3 has 14 amino acids. With 3 bases removed from V and 2 bases from J, the gap between germline ends came to 5 bases. The germline CDR1 and CDR2 sequences are SEHNR and FQNEAQ (reference sequence).